A selection of T cell receptor beta chains follows, all from one sample in a study of CD8+CD57+ T cells in acquired aplastic anemia. TCRdb itself ran the reads through MiXCR, one entry per CDR3 protein. This repertoire shows some 170,000 distinct CDR3 sequences, 47% found once; its top ten account for about 1%. The material sequenced was sorted CD4+, CD8+, or CD8+CD57+ T cells (not recorded which) from PBMCs. The receptors originated from a human donor with aplastic anemia. Both conserved end residues are part of each CDR3. D genes are given only for firm matches. Only part of the rows carry a size: once, few, many, or a class if the clone is expanded.

.	TRBV7-2	.	13	TRBJ1-1	TGTGCCAGCAGCTTACCAGAGAACACTGAAGCTTTCTTT	CASSLPENTEAFF
.	TRBV18	.	16	TRBJ2-7	TGTGCCAGCTCACCACGGGAACAGGGCCTAGGGTACGAGCAGTACTTC	CASSPREQGLGYEQYF
.	TRBV2	.	15	TRBJ2-1	TGTGCCAGCAGAGAGGCCGGGAGCTCCTACAATGAGCAGTTCTTC	CASREAGSSYNEQFF
.	TRBV5-4	few	17	TRBJ2-1	TGTGCCAGCAGCTTGACATCGGGACGGAACTCCTACAATGAGCAGTTCTTC	CASSLTSGRNSYNEQFF
TRBD2	TRBV20-1	few	16	TRBJ2-5	TGCAGTGCTTGGGCCGGAACTAGCGCTCCACAAGAGACCCAGTACTTC	CSAWAGTSAPQETQYF
.	TRBV7-9	.	12	TRBJ2-7	TGTGCCAGCAGCCTGATGGGGGGCGAGCAGTACTTC	CASSLMGGEQYF
.	TRBV6-1	.	17	TRBJ1-2	TGTGCCTGCAGTGAAGTCCGGTCTCGGGACGGAAGCTATGGCTACACCTTC	CACSEVRSRDGSYGYTF
.	TRBV7-8	.	15	TRBJ2-5	TGTGCCAGCAGCTCGCGACCCAGATGGGGAGAGACCCAGTACTTC	CASSSRPRWGETQYF
.	TRBV29-1	.	12	TRBJ2-7	TGCAGCGTTTCCCAAGACACCTACGAGCAGTACTTC	CSVSQDTYEQYF
.	TRBV6-6	many	15	TRBJ1-6	TGTGCCAGCAGTTACGGGGCAGATCTGGGGTCACCCCTCCACTTT	CASSYGADLGSPLHF
TRBD2	TRBV29-1	few	14	TRBJ2-5	TGCAGCGTTCTAGTAGCGGGAGGGCAAGAGACCCAGTACTTC	CSVLVAGGQETQYF
TRBD2	TRBV7-6	many	15	TRBJ2-2	TGTGCCAGCAGCTCTCGAGCGGGACTCACCGGGGAGCTGTTTTTT	CASSSRAGLTGELFF
.	TRBV7-2	many	14	TRBJ1-1	TGTGCCAGCAAAATTACAGAGGCTGGCACTGAAGCTTTCTTT	CASKITEAGTEAFF
.	TRBV5-8	many	14	TRBJ2-3	TGTGCCAGCAGCGGAGGGGGAACCACAGATACGCAGTATTTT	CASSGGGTTDTQYF
TRBD2	TRBV11-1	once	17	TRBJ2-1	TGTGCCAGCAGCTCTTTGACTAGCGGGGACCCCTACAATGAGCGGTTCTTC	CASSSLTSGDPYNERFF
.	TRBV4-1	.	15	TRBJ1-3	TGCGCCAGCAGCCAAGTTTGGCAGTCTGGAAACACCATATATTTT	CASSQVWQSGNTIYF
.	TRBV19	.	13	TRBJ2-5	TGTGCCAGGCAGATAGGAGATCAAGAGACCCAGTACTTC	CARQIGDQETQYF
TRBD1	TRBV7-6	few	14	TRBJ1-1	TGTGCCAGCAGCTTAACAGGGGATTACACTGAAGCTTTCTTT	CASSLTGDYTEAFF
TRBD1	TRBV24-1	once	15	TRBJ2-3	TGTGCCACCAGTGACAAAGGGACAGGCAGGGATACGCAGTATTTT	CATSDKGTGRDTQYF
TRBD2	TRBV9	many	14	TRBJ2-3	TGTGCCAGCCGGACTAGCGGGAACACAGATACGCAGTATTTT	CASRTSGNTDTQYF
.	TRBV2	.	12	TRBJ2-7	TGTGCCAGCAGTCTCCAACCACCTGAGCAGTACTTC	CASSLQPPEQYF
.	TRBV9	many	15	TRBJ1-2	TGTGCCAGCAGCCGTTTCCCTCAAGCTAACTATGGCTACACCTTC	CASSRFPQANYGYTF
TRBD1	TRBV7-9	.	14	TRBJ1-6	TGTGCCAGCAGCTTAATGGGACAGGGTCTCGCCCTCCACTTT	CASSLMGQGLALHF
.	TRBV7-2	.	16	TRBJ1-5	TGTGCCAGCAGCTTATCGGCGGGGGCGAACCCTCAGCCCCAGCATTTT	CASSLSAGANPQPQHF